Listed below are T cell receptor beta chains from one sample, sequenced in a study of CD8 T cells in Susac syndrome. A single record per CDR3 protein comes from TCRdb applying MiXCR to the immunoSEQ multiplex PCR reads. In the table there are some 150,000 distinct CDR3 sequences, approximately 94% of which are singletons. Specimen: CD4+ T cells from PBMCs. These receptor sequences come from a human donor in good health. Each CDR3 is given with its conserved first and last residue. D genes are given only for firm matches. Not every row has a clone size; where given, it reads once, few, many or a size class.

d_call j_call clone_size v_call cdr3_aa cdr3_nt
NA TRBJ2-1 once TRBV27 CASSLVVGASYNEQFF TGTGCCAGCAGTTTAGTGGTAGGGGCGTCCTACAATGAGCAGTTCTTC
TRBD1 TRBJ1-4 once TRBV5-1 CASSSGQPNEKLFF TGCGCCAGCAGCTCGGGACAGCCTAATGAAAAACTGTTTTTT
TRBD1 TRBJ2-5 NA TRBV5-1 CASSFRQGISSQYF TGCGCCAGCAGCTTTAGACAGGGGATCTCGTCCCAGTACTTC
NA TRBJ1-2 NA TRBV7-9 CASSSGRGNGYTF TGTGCCAGCAGCTCGGGCAGGGGAAATGGCTACACCTTC
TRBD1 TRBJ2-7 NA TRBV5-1 CASSSETGDEQYF TGCGCCAGCAGCTCAGAAACAGGGGACGAGCAGTACTTC
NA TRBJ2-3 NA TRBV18 CASSPIAGRYTDTQYF TGTGCCAGCTCACCAATTGCTGGGAGGTACACAGATACGCAGTATTTT
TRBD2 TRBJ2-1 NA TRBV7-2 CASSLVSSGDNEQFF TGTGCCAGCAGCTTAGTATCTAGCGGGGACAATGAGCAGTTCTTC
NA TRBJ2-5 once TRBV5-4 CASSLGAPYKETQYF TGTGCCAGCAGCTTGGGGGCGCCCTATAAAGAGACCCAGTACTTC
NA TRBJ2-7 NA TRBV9 CASSVAPWGSSYEQYF TGTGCCAGCAGCGTAGCCCCTTGGGGGAGCTCCTACGAGCAGTACTTC
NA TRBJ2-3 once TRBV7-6 CASSARQELGTDTQYF TGTGCCAGCAGCGCAAGACAGGAACTAGGCACAGATACGCAGTATTTT
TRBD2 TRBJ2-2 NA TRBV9 CASSQAGGGTGELFF TGTGCCAGCAGCCAAGCGGGAGGGGGTACCGGGGAGCTGTTTTTT
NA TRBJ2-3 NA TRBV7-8 CASSPGQDTQYF TGTGCCAGCAGCCCAGGCCAAGATACGCAGTATTTT
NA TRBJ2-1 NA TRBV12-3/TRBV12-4 CASSPRSGTRHEQFF TGTGCCAGCAGCCCCCGATCCGGGACACGACATGAGCAGTTCTTC